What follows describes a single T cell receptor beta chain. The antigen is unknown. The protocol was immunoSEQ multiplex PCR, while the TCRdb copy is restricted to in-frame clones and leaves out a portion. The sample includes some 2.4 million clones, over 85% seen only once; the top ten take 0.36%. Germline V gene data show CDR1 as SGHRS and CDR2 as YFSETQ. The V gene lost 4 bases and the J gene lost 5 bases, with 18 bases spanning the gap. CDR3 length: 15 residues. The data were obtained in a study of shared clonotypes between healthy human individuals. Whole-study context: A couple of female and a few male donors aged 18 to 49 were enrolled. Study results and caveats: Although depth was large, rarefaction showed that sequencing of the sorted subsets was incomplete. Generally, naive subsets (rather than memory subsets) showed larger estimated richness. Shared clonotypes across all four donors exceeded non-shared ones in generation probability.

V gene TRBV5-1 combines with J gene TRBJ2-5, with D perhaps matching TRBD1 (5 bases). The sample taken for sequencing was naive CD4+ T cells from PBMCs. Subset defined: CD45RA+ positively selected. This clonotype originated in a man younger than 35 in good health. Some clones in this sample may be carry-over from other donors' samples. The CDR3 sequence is CASSEGVLDSETQYF. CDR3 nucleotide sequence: TGCGCCAGCAGCGAAGGGGTGCTAGACTCGGAGACCCAGTACTTC.